The 26 T cell receptor beta chains reported below all come from one sample, sequenced in a study of cytomegalovirus exposure and HLA in healthy donors. The PCR was carried out with 60 Vbeta primers and 13 Jbeta primers. Repertoires were generated with immunoSEQ multiplex PCR, while TCRdb's copy carries only in-frame clones and drops some. The data hold under 150,000 clones, with 80% to 90% observed a single time. Sequencing was carried out using PBMCs. The receptors here all came from a woman under 40 in good health and CMV-seronegative.

The chain joins TRBV27 to TRBJ2-3; TRBD2 is a possible D gene (6 bases). Deletions cut 0 bases from V and 0 bases from J, with 13 bases between. The CDR3 totals 17 residues. Germline V CDR1 and CDR2: MNHEY, SMNVEV (reference sequence). The DNA for the CDR3 is TGTGCCAGCAGTTTATCCGGGGGTCGGGTTAGCACAGATACGCAGTATTTT. Protein sequence: CASSLSGGRVSTDTQYF.

V and J are TRBV9 and TRBJ2-2, with 16 bases fitting TRBD2. Trimming cost V 5 bases and J 6 bases; bases outside gene matches: 4. This CDR3 is 16 amino acids long. Germline assignment: CDR1 SGDLS and CDR2 YYNGEE. The CDR3 protein is CASRGLAGGSSGELFF. The DNA for the CDR3 is TGTGCCAGCAGGGGACTAGCGGGGGGGTCGTCCGGGGAGCTGTTTTTT.

The chain carries TRBV2 and TRBJ2-3; TRBD2 might be the D (5 bases). CDR3 length: 12 residues. V was shortened by 6 bases and J by 5 bases, with 9 bases between the two germline ends. The germline gives CDR1 SNHLY, CDR2 FYNNEI. The CDR3 loop reads CASRTSRDTQYF. CDR3 DNA: TGTGCCAGCAGAACTAGTCGAGATACGCAGTATTTT.

The rearrangement uses TRBV5-4 and TRBJ1-2, with 8 bases lining up with TRBD1. The CDR3 contains 12 residues. V lost 3 bases to trimming and J lost 7 bases; unmatched junction nucleotides: 2. The germline V gene has CDR1 SGHNT and CDR2 YYREEE (reference sequence). CDR3 sequence reads: CASSSDRGGYTF. The CDR3 bases are TGTGCCAGCAGCTCCGACAGGGGTGGCTACACCTTC. The whole variable domain, remainder taken from reference TRBV5-4 and TRBJ1-2, is ETGVTQSPTHLIKTRGQQVTLRCSSQSGHNTVSWYQQALGQGPQFIFQYYREEENGRGNFPPRFSGLQFPNYSSELNVNALELDDSALYLCASSSDRGGYTFGSGTRLTVV.

The chain combines TRBV5-4 with TRBJ2-5; a possible D gene is TRBD1 (6 bases). The DNA end is a closer match to TRBJ2-7, so the J assignment may be wrong. CDR1 is SGHNT, CDR2 YYREEE, per germline (reference sequence). This CDR3 region has 13 residues. The CDR3 loop reads CASSLGGPYEQYF. The DNA for the CDR3 is TGTGCCAGCAGCTTGGGGGGGCCTTACGAGCAGTACTTC.

The chain links TRBV19 to TRBJ2-3; 10 bases fit TRBD2. The J segment lost 1 base and the V segment lost 3 bases, leaving 1 base of the junction unmatched. Per germline, CDR1 LNHDA and CDR2 SQIVND (reference sequence). There are 15 residues in the CDR3. The CDR3 sequence: CASSIGTSGTDTQYF. CDR3 in DNA: TGTGCCAGTAGTATCGGGACTAGCGGCACAGATACGCAGTATTTT.

This clone appeared a single time. The chain couples TRBV6-5 to TRBJ2-7, with 10 positions matching TRBD2. The CDR3 covers 16 residues. Germline CDR1 reads MNHEY; CDR2 reads SVGAGI. Trimming removed 2 bases from V and 2 bases from J; junction bases left unmatched: 6. CDR3 loop: CASSYRPSGGTYEQYF. As DNA, the CDR3 is TGTGCCAGCAGTTACCGACCTAGCGGGGGTACCTACGAGCAGTACTTC.

This chain uses TRBV28 with TRBJ2-5, with TRBD1 as a possible D gene (6 bases). Trimming left V 5 bases short and J 5 bases short, with 18 bases between. Germline loops: CDR1 MDHEN, CDR2 SYDVKM. The CDR3 is made up of 15 amino acids. The CDR3 DNA follows: TGTGCCAGCAGTCCGAGACAGGCCCGGAGGGAGACCCAGTACTTC. Amino acid sequence: CASSPRQARRETQYF. Combining the CDR3 with reference TRBV28 and TRBJ2-5 gives the whole variable domain DVKVTQSSRYLVKRTGEKVFLECVQDMDHENMFWYRQDPGLGLRLIYFSYDVKMKEKGDIPEGYSVSREKKERFSLILESASTNQTSMYLCASSPRQARRETQYFGPGTRLLVL.

The chain couples TRBV29-1 to TRBJ1-2; the match to TRBD1 covers 8 bases. The CDR3 consists of 12 residues. The germline V gene encodes CDR1 SQVTM and CDR2 ANQGSEA. The junction had 6 bases not matched to a gene; V was cut back by 4 bases and J by 8 bases. CDR3 coding DNA: TGCAGCGTTGGACAGGGGCAAGGGGGCTACACCTTC. Amino acid sequence: CSVGQGQGGYTF.

This chain connects TRBV28 to TRBJ2-7, with D hard to call. V was shortened by 6 bases and J by 4 bases, with 7 bases between the two germline ends. The CDR3 runs to 11 residues. Germline V gene data show CDR1 as MDHEN and CDR2 as SYDVKM. Written as DNA, the CDR3 is TGTGCCAGCAGCCGTTCTTACGAGCAGTACTTC. Translating gives CASSRSYEQYF.

V gene TRBV19 combines with J gene TRBJ2-1; D gene unclear. The length of the CDR3 is 12 residues. The germline V and J ends were trimmed by 2 bases and 8 bases, with 7 bases remaining between them. Germline CDR1 LNHDA, CDR2 SQIVND (reference sequence). As DNA, the CDR3 is TGTGCCAGTAGTATACGTAGCCATGAGCAGTTCTTC. Its translation is CASSIRSHEQFF.

This clone appeared once. This chain joins TRBV18 and TRBJ2-5; D may be TRBD1 (6 bases). This CDR3 contains 13 residues. Germline V gives CDR1 KGHSH, CDR2 LQKENI. The V end lost 5 bases, the J end lost 3 bases, and 10 bases lay between the germline ends. CDR3 sequence: CASSGGQKETQYF. The CDR3 DNA follows: TGTGCCAGCTCAGGCGGACAGAAAGAGACCCAGTACTTC.

The chain couples TRBV6-1 to TRBJ1-6, with D unclear. The V end was cut by 3 bases, the J end by 8 bases, with 11 bases between. CDR3 length: 14 residues. The germline V gene has CDR1 MNHNS and CDR2 SASEGT. The CDR3 nucleotides are TGTGCCAGCAGTGAGAGCTTCACGGATTCACCCCTCCACTTT. Amino acids: CASSESFTDSPLHF.

This clone is a singleton in its sample. This chain connects TRBV10-1 to TRBJ1-5; 7 bases are shared with TRBD1. The junction had 14 bases not matched to a gene; V was cut back by 0 bases and J by 0 bases. The CDR3 contains 20 residues. CDR1 and CDR2 from the germline V gene are WNHNN and SYGVQD (reference sequence). The CDR3 protein is CASSESPTGVEVSSNQPQHF. CDR3 DNA sequence: TGCGCCAGCAGTGAGTCGCCCACAGGGGTGGAGGTATCTAGCAATCAGCCCCAGCATTTT.

V usage is TRBV28 and J usage is TRBJ1-5; TRBD1 might be the D (5 bases). In germline, CDR1 is MDHEN, CDR2 SYDVKM. The CDR3 consists of 15 residues. The CDR3 protein is CGAGSGYQGNQPQHF. The CDR3 bases are TGTGGGGCCGGGTCAGGGTATCAGGGCAATCAGCCCCAGCATTTT. The entire variable domain, with the rest obtained from reference TRBV28 and TRBJ1-5, is as follows: DVKVTQSSRYLVKRTGEKVFLECVQDMDHENMFWYRQDPGLGLRLIYFSYDVKMKEKGDIPEGYSVSREKKERFSLILESASTNQTSMYLCGAGSGYQGNQPQHFGDGTRLSIL.

V is TRBV5-1 and J is TRBJ1-2; tentatively, D is TRBD1 (6 bases). V shed 2 bases and J shed 3 bases, with 11 bases lying between them. Germline V CDR1 and CDR2: SGHRS, YFSETQ. This CDR3 comprises 14 residues. CDR3 bases: TGCGCCAGCAGCTTTGGGGGGGCTCACTATGGCTACACCTTC. This gives the protein CASSFGGAHYGYTF.

The gene calls are TRBV4-1 and TRBJ2-1; 10 nucleotides line up with TRBD2. Per the germline V gene, CDR1 is MGHRA and CDR2 is YSYEKL. V lost 0 bases, J lost 8 bases, and 10 bases stayed unmatched. This CDR3 region has 17 residues. The CDR3 region is CASSQDPPAGGGYEQFF. The CDR3 DNA is TGCGCCAGCAGCCAAGATCCCCCAGCGGGAGGGGGCTATGAGCAGTTCTTC.

The CDR3 DNA follows: TGTGCCAGCAGCTTAGGTAGGGGGCCGGTTTACGAGCAGTACTTC. It yields the protein CASSLGRGPVYEQYF. J is TRBJ2-7 and V is TRBV7-6, with 7 bases lining up with TRBD1. The CDR3 extends over 15 amino acids. Germline V lookup: CDR1 SGHVS, CDR2 FNYEAQ. J lost 4 bases, V lost 1 base, and 7 bases had no gene match.

The V and J genes are TRBV28 and TRBJ2-3; D is perhaps TRBD2 (7 bases). The V end lost 2 bases, the J end lost 1 base, and 10 bases lay between the germline ends. The CDR3 totals 15 residues. The germline CDR1 and CDR2 sequences are MDHEN and SYDVKM. CDR3 coding DNA: TGTGCCAGCAGTTTAGAGGGGGGGGGCACAGATACGCAGTATTTT. Translation: CASSLEGGGTDTQYF. The variable domain in full, completed from reference TRBV28 and TRBJ2-3, reads DVKVTQSSRYLVKRTGEKVFLECVQDMDHENMFWYRQDPGLGLRLIYFSYDVKMKEKGDIPEGYSVSREKKERFSLILESASTNQTSMYLCASSLEGGGTDTQYFGPGTRLTVL.

This clone was counted only a few times. The rearrangement joins TRBV4-1 to TRBJ2-2, with D possibly matching TRBD2 (6 bases). The CDR3 consists of 14 residues. V was trimmed by 1 base and J by 7 bases, leaving 10 bases between them. The germline gives CDR1 MGHRA, CDR2 YSYEKL. The CDR3 protein is CASSQVGRRGELFF. CDR3 in DNA: TGCGCCAGCAGCCAAGTTGGGAGGCGCGGGGAGCTGTTTTTT.

V is TRBV7-2 and J is TRBJ1-5; possibly TRBD1 for D (6 bases). This CDR3 comprises 14 residues. CDR1 is SGHTA, CDR2 FQGNSA, per germline. Trimming left V 1 base short and J 2 bases short, with 6 bases between. The CDR3 DNA follows: TGTGCCAGCAGCTTAGGACAGGGCAATCAGCCCCAGCATTTT. This translates into CASSLGQGNQPQHF.

This chain connects TRBV7-2 to TRBJ2-7, with 9 bases aligning to TRBD1. The CDR3 consists of 18 residues. J gave up 2 bases and V 5 bases, and 16 bases lay outside the gene matches. Germline CDR1 and CDR2: SGHTA and FQGNSA. The CDR3 here is CASSGAGQGISVAYEQYF. CDR3 DNA: TGTGCCAGCAGCGGTGCCGGACAGGGGATTTCGGTAGCCTACGAGCAGTACTTC.

This clone was counted between two and nine times. This rearrangement joins TRBV30 to TRBJ2-7; the D is unclear. Trimming took off 2 bases at V and 4 bases at J, with 9 bases between the two ends. Germline V gene data show CDR1 as GTSNPN and CDR2 as SVGIG (reference sequence). The CDR3 extends over 12 amino acids. The CDR3 region has the DNA TGTGCCTGGAGTTCAGGCTATTACGAGCAGTACTTC. The encoded protein is CAWSSGYYEQYF.

The chain couples TRBV10-3 to TRBJ2-7; D possibly corresponds to TRBD1 (5 bases). Per the germline V gene, CDR1 is ENHRY and CDR2 is SYGVKD. The V end lost 10 bases, the J end lost 1 base, and 14 bases lay between the germline ends. The length of the CDR3 is 13 residues. The CDR3 region is CATLGVGSYEQYF. The CDR3 DNA sequence: TGTGCCACTCTAGGGGTGGGTTCCTACGAGCAGTACTTC.

The sample holds one count of this clone. The identical CDR3 is also encoded by other nucleotide sequences in the sample. The chain couples TRBV19 to TRBJ2-3; possible D gene TRBD2, 5 bases. Trimming shortened V by 1 base and J by 4 bases, and 6 bases separated the two germline ends. Germline values: CDR1 LNHDA, CDR2 SQIVND (reference sequence). This CDR3 is built from 13 residues. For the CDR3, the DNA is TGTGCCAGTAGTATAGTCGGGGCAGATACGCAGTATTTT. Its translation is CASSIVGADTQYF.

The chain joins TRBV18 to TRBJ2-3; 8 nucleotides align to TRBD2. With V trimmed by 3 bases and J by 6 bases, 11 bases remained unmatched. Germline assignment: CDR1 KGHSH and CDR2 LQKENI. The CDR3 sequence is 16 residues long. The CDR3 DNA is TGTGCCAGCTCACCGGGAGCGGGGGCATGGATTGATACGCAGTATTTT. It specifies CASSPGAGAWIDTQYF.